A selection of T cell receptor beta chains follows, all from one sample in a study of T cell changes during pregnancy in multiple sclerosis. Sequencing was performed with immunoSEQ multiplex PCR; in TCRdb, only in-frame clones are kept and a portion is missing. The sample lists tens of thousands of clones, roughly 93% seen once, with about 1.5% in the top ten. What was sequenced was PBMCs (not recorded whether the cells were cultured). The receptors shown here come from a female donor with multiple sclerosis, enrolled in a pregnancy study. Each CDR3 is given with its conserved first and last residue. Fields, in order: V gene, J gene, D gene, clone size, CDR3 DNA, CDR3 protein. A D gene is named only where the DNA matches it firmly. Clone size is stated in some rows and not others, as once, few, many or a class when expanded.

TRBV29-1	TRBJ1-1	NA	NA	TGCAGCCACAAGGAGGGCGGGGGAGGAGGAACTGAAGCTTTCTTT	CSHKEGGGGGTEAFF
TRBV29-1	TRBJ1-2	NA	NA	TGCAGCGTTGAAGTGAGGGGTTACGAGTATGGCTACACCTTC	CSVEVRGYEYGYTF
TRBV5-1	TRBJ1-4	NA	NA	TGCGCCAGCAGATGGACAGATTTTAATGAAAAACTGTTTTTT	CASRWTDFNEKLFF
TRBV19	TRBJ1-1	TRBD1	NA	TGTGCCAGTAGCCTCGTCCTCGGACAGGGGACCACTGAAGCTTTCTTT	CASSLVLGQGTTEAFF
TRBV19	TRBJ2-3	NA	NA	TGTGCCAGTAGTCCCCCCCTCCCGGAGATTGGAACAGATACGCAGTATTTT	CASSPPLPEIGTDTQYF
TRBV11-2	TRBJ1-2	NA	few	TGTGCCAGCAGCTGTACTCTTGCAGGGAGTAGATATGGCTACACCTTC	CASSCTLAGSRYGYTF
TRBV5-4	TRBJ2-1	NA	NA	TGTGCCAGCAGCGACAGAGAGTACCCCTACAATGAGCAGTTCTTC	CASSDREYPYNEQFF
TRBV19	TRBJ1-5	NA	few	TGTGCCAGTAGTGGGAGAGAATGGGGGAATCAGCCCCAGCATTTT	CASSGREWGNQPQHF
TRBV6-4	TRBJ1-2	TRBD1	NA	TGTGCCAGCAGTGACTCCACGGAGGGGGCGAGCGGCTACACCTTC	CASSDSTEGASGYTF
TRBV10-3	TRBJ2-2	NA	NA	TGTGCCATCAAAAGTTCGAAAGGGAACACCGGGGAGCTGTTTTTT	CAIKSSKGNTGELFF
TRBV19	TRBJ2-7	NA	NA	TGTGCCAGTAGTATAGGAGGACAGAACGAGCAGTACTTC	CASSIGGQNEQYF
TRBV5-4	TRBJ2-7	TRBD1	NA	TGTGCCAGCAGCTCCCCTTTTACAGGGGCACAGTCCTACGAGCAGTACTTC	CASSSPFTGAQSYEQYF
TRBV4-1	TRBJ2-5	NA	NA	TGCGCCAGCAGCCAAGGTTTGGGAGAGACCCAGTACTTC	CASSQGLGETQYF
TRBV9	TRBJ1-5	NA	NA	TGTGCCAGCAGCGTAGAGGAGAGCAATCAGCCCCAGCATTTT	CASSVEESNQPQHF
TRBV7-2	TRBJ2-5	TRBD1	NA	TGTGCCAGCAGCCTGACAGGGCTTAGCCAAGAGACCCAGTACTTC	CASSLTGLSQETQYF
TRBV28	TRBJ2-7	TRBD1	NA	TGTGCCAGCATCGGGACAGGGAGAAGCCACGAGCAGTACTTC	CASIGTGRSHEQYF
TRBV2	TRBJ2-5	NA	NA	TGTGCCAGCAGTGGGGTTGGAGGGTTTGGGGAGACCCAGTACTTC	CASSGVGGFGETQYF
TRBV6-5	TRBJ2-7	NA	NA	TGTGCCAGCAGTAAAAACGACTGGACCTACGAGCAGTACTTC	CASSKNDWTYEQYF
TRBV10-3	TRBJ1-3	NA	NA	TGTGCCATCAGTGAGCCTAGAACGGGTTTGCGGAGAAACACCATATATTTT	CAISEPRTGLRRNTIYF
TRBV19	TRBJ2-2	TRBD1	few	TGTGCCAGTAGTGTACAGGGGGCCCCCGGGGAGCTGTTTTTT	CASSVQGAPGELFF
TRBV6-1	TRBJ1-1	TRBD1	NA	TGTGCCAGCAGTGAGTTCCGGGACAGGGAAGCTTTCTTT	CASSEFRDREAFF
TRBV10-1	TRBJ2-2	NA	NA	TGCGCCAGCAGTGAAGGGAAAGCCGGGGAGCTGTTTTTT	CASSEGKAGELFF
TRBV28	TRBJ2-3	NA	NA	TGTGCCAGCAGACAAGGACCCGGCACAGATACGCAGTATTTT	CASRQGPGTDTQYF
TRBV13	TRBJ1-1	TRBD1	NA	TGTGCCAGCAGCCGGGACAGGAACACTGAAGCTTTCTTT	CASSRDRNTEAFF
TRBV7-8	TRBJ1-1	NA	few	TGTGCCAGCACCTCTTCCGACACTGAAGCTTTCTTT	CASTSSDTEAFF
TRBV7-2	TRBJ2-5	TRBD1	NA	TGTGCCAGCAGGCCGTCGACAGGGCCCCAGGAGACCCAGTACTTC	CASRPSTGPQETQYF
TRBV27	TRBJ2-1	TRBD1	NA	TGTGCCAGCAGCCGAGGACAGGGGGCTAGCAATGAGCAGTTCTTC	CASSRGQGASNEQFF
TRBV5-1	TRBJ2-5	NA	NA	TGCGCCAGCAGCTTGGTTCAGGGCAGAGAGACCCAGTACTTC	CASSLVQGRETQYF
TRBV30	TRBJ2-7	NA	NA	TGTGCCTGGACCGAAGCTAACTCCTACGAGCAGTACTTC	CAWTEANSYEQYF
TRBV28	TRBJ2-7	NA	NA	TGTGCCAGCAGTCCCCTCGAGGCGGGGGCGGAGGGCGAGCAGTACTTC	CASSPLEAGAEGEQYF
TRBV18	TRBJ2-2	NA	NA	TGTGCCAGCTCACCACGAGGGAACCCCGGGGAGCTGTTTTTT	CASSPRGNPGELFF
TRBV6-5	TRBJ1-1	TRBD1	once	TGTGCCAGCAGTTACTCCCAGGGGGTTGAAGAGGGAGCTTTCTTT	CASSYSQGVEEGAFF
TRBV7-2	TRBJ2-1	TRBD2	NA	TGTGCCAGCAGCTTACATTGGGCGGGAGGTTTATACAATGAGCAGTTCTTC	CASSLHWAGGLYNEQFF
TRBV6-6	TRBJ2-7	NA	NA	TGTGCCAGCAGTTACACTAGTAGTTTTCATTACGAGCAGTACTTC	CASSYTSSFHYEQYF
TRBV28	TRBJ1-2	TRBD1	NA	TGTGCCAGCAGTCCCAATCCCGTGGGACAGGGCAATGGCTACACCTTC	CASSPNPVGQGNGYTF
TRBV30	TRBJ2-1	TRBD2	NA	TGTGCCTGGAAAGCGGGAGTGGGGATAATTGGGCAGTTCTTC	CAWKAGVGIIGQFF
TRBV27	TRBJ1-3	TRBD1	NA	TGTGCCAGCACCCTGGACAGGACTTGGAATGGAAACACCATATATTTT	CASTLDRTWNGNTIYF
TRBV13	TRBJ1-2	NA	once	TGTGCCAGCAGCTTCGGGGTTATGAACTATGGCTACACCTTC	CASSFGVMNYGYTF
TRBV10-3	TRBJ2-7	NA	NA	TGTGCCATCAGGAACCTCGACAGTCCCCAAGGAGCATTCGAGCAGTACTTC	CAIRNLDSPQGAFEQYF
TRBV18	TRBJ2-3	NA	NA	TGTGCCAGCTCACCAGAAGACGGGACAGATACGCAGTATTTT	CASSPEDGTDTQYF
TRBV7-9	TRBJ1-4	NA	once	TGTGCCAGCAGCTTATTGGGAGAAGGAAATGAAAAACTGTTTTTT	CASSLLGEGNEKLFF
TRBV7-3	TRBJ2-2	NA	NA	TGTGCCAGCTCCCTCGGAGGGGAGAACACCGGGGAGCTGTTTTTT	CASSLGGENTGELFF
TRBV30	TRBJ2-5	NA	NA	TGTGCCTGGAGTGTACAGGGACAAGAGACCCAGTACTTC	CAWSVQGQETQYF
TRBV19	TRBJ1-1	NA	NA	TGTGCCAGTAGTATGGGATTTTTTAGGGGGAGCTGGACTGAAGCTTTCTTT	CASSMGFFRGSWTEAFF
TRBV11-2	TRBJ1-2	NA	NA	TGTGCCAGCAGCCCTGATCTGAACTATGGCTACACCTTC	CASSPDLNYGYTF
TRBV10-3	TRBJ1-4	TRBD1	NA	TGTGCCATCAGCCGCACAGGGGAGGGAGAAAAACTGTTTTTT	CAISRTGEGEKLFF
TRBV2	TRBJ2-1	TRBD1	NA	TGTGCCAGCAGTGAATCTTTCCCCCGGGACAGCTTCGATGAGCAGTTCTTC	CASSESFPRDSFDEQFF
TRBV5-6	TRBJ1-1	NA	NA	TGTGCCAGCAGCTTGCAGGGGTTCGTTGGCTCTGAAGCTTTCTTT	CASSLQGFVGSEAFF
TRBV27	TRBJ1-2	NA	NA	TGTGCCAGCAGTAACCAAATGGACGGCGCTAACTATGGCTACACCTTC	CASSNQMDGANYGYTF
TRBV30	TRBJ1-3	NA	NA	TGTGCCTGGAGTAAGGGGAGCTCTGGAAACACCATATATTTT	CAWSKGSSGNTIYF